This TCR beta chain comes out of a study of early T cells in non-severe SARS-CoV-2 infection. General observations from the study: CD4 and private specificities were missed by VDJdb matching, which favored anti-spike CD8 responses.

CDR3 length: 15 amino acids. V lost 3 bases to trimming and J lost 2 bases; unmatched junction nucleotides: 6. Germline CDR1 reads ENHRY; CDR2 reads SYGVKD. TCRdb re-derived calls from the 5' RACE reads in MiXCR, one entry per CDR3 protein. The data show approximately 32,000 distinct CDR3 sequences, about 5% seen once. This clonotype was seen more than once but under ten times. Antigen: not known. The clonotype comes from an adult who was a healthcare worker with PCR-confirmed SARS-CoV-2 infection or an uninfected control (not recorded which). J is TRBJ2-5 and V is TRBV10-3; 7 bases agree with TRBD1. Source material: whole blood. The CDR3 sequence is CAISDPGQRQETQYF. In DNA form, the CDR3 reads TGTGCCATCAGTGACCCGGGACAGAGGCAAGAGACCCAGTACTTC.